These 31 T cell receptor beta chains originate from one sample sequenced in a study of post-analysis software for immune sequencing data. The TCR beta cDNA libraries carried unique molecular identifiers. A single record per CDR3 protein comes from TCRdb applying MiXCR to the PCR reads. The repertoire consists of more than 500,000 distinct CDR3 sequences, with around 31% occurring once and the leading ten covering 5% to 6%. Points from the study as a whole: TRBV segments more frequent in patients than in controls numbered five and included TRBV5-6, TRBV5-1 and TRBV20-1.

Antigens for these TCRs are unknown. The specimen was blood. These receptors were obtained from a girl aged 2-17 years with multiple sclerosis.

The V call is TRBV5-1, the J call TRBJ2-1, with 11 bases identical to TRBD2. V shed 6 bases, J shed 5 bases, and the junction held 7 bases outside the gene matches. CDR3 length: 15 amino acids. In germline, CDR1 is SGHRS, CDR2 YFSETQ. CDR3 nucleotides: TGCGCCAGCACCACTATAGCGGGGGGGCACAATGAGCAGTTCTTC. The encoded protein is CASTTIAGGHNEQFF.

This clonotype appeared a few times. CDR3 sequence reads: CASSFPLGTSNNEQFF. The CDR3 DNA reads as TGTGCCAGCAGCTTTCCGTTAGGGACTAGCAACAATGAGCAGTTCTTC. The rearrangement joins TRBV7-6 to TRBJ2-1, with TRBD2 matching over 9 bases. This CDR3 region has 16 residues. The germline CDR1 and CDR2 sequences are SGHVS and FNYEAQ. V was pared by 3 bases and J by 5 bases, with 8 bases of the junction left unmatched.

This clonotype has just a few counts. The chain is built from TRBV12-3 or TRBV12-4 and TRBJ2-1; possible D gene TRBD2, 6 bases. The length of the CDR3 is 17 residues. Trimming left V 4 bases short and J 2 bases short, with 18 bases between. CDR3 nucleotides: TGTGCCAGCAGTTGGCTCGGGGGACCAGAAACCTACAATGAGCAGTTCTTC. Its protein is CASSWLGGPETYNEQFF.

This clonotype was found a few times. The CDR3 sequence: CASSHHLGPSDYNSPLHF. CDR3 nucleotide sequence: TGTGCCAGCAGCCATCATTTAGGGCCTTCCGACTATAATTCACCCCTCCACTTT. The chain carries TRBV7-8 and TRBJ1-6; no definite D call. CDR1 and CDR2 from the germline V gene are SGHVS and FQNEAQ. The CDR3 runs 18 residues. Deletions cut 5 bases from V and 3 bases from J, with 20 bases between.

This rearrangement joins TRBV6-1 to TRBJ1-2; no clear D. Germline V gene data show CDR1 as MNHNS and CDR2 as SASEGT. The V gene lost 2 bases and the J gene lost 3 bases, with 19 bases spanning the gap. The CDR3 has 17 amino acids. Here the CDR3 DNA reads TGTGCCAGCAGTGAACAGCTCGGAAACAGCCCGTACTATGGCTACACCTTC. Its protein is CASSEQLGNSPYYGYTF.

The J gene is TRBJ2-3, the V gene TRBV6-2 or TRBV6-3; TRBD2 matches 8 bases. CDR3 length equals 14 residues. The germline V gene encodes CDR1 MNHEY and CDR2 SVGEGT. V gave up 7 bases and J gave up 0 bases; unmatched junction bases: 3. The DNA of the CDR3 is TGTGCCAGCAAGTCTAGCGGGAGCACAGATACGCAGTATTTT. Its protein product is CASKSSGSTDTQYF.

This clonotype has a handful of counts. The chain employs TRBV29-1 and TRBJ2-1; TRBD1 might be the D (5 bases). The V gene's germline CDR1 is SQVTM and CDR2 ANQGSEA. CDR3 size: 13 residues. V lost 2 bases, J lost 2 bases, and 7 bases lay in between. Written as DNA, the CDR3 is TGCAGCGTTGAATACAGGACCTACAATGAGCAGTTCTTC. The encoded protein is CSVEYRTYNEQFF.

Regarding this clonotype: A read error may produce the germline difference seen at one junction end. The chain is built from TRBV3-1 and TRBJ1-2; D may be TRBD1 (5 bases). Germline V CDR1 and CDR2: LGHDT, YNNKEL (reference sequence). The CDR3 contains 15 residues. The CDR3 region is CASSRGTVANYGYAF. CDR3 sequence (DNA): TGTGCCAGCAGCCGCGGGACTGTAGCTAACTATGGCTACGCCTTC.

CDR3 DNA sequence: TGTGCCAGCCGCCAACCAGATACGCAGTATTTT. This encodes CASRQPDTQYF. V usage is TRBV6-1 and J usage is TRBJ2-3; D gene unclear. The germline V gene has CDR1 MNHNS and CDR2 SASEGT. Trimming left V 8 bases short and J 4 bases short, with 7 bases between. CDR3 length: 11 amino acids.

The table lists this clonotype with many counts. This sequence joins TRBV20-1 and TRBJ2-7; 9 bases line up with TRBD1. There are 15 residues in the CDR3. Germline-derived CDR1 and CDR2 are DFQATT and SNEGSKA (reference sequence). V was clipped by 5 bases and J by 5 bases; unmatched bases: 13. CDR3 DNA sequence: TGCAGTGCTCCTACAGGGGGCGTAGATCGAGACGAGCAGTACTTC. Amino acid sequence: CSAPTGGVDRDEQYF.

The chain couples TRBV14 to TRBJ2-1; D uncertain. This CDR3 has 16 amino acids. Trimming shortened V by 5 bases and J by 4 bases, and 18 bases separated the two germline ends. Germline CDR1 and CDR2: SGHDN and FVKESK. This CDR3 is CASSTRPHSGYNEQFF. CDR3 DNA: TGTGCCAGCAGCACCCGTCCCCACTCTGGGTACAATGAGCAGTTCTTC. Combining the CDR3 with reference TRBV14 and TRBJ2-1 gives the whole variable domain EAGVTQFPSHSVIEKGQTVTLRCDPISGHDNLYWYRRVMGKEIKFLLHFVKESKQDESGMPNNRFLAERTGGTYSTLKVQPAELEDSGVYFCASSTRPHSGYNEQFFGPGTRLTVL.

The table lists this clonotype with a few counts. The chain couples TRBV27 to TRBJ2-1, with 8 bases lining up with TRBD2. CDR3 length equals 15 residues. The trim removed 4 bases at V and 6 bases at J, leaving 8 bases unmatched. In germline, CDR1 is MNHEY, CDR2 SMNVEV (reference sequence). CDR3 bases: TGTGCCAGCAGTTGGGGGGGGACTAGGGTCAATGAGCAGTTCTTC. Its translation is CASSWGGTRVNEQFF.

The chain employs TRBV30 and TRBJ2-1; 8 bases agree with TRBD2. The ends lost 0 bases at V and 8 bases at J; junction bases unmatched: 6. Germline V gene lookup returns CDR1 GTSNPN and CDR2 SVGIG (reference sequence). This CDR3 has 14 residues. The CDR3 here is CAWSVQLAVDEQFF. The CDR3 DNA is TGTGCCTGGAGTGTACAACTAGCGGTCGATGAGCAGTTCTTC.

The V and J genes are TRBV6-5 and TRBJ1-1; 9 nucleotides line up with TRBD1. There are 14 residues in the CDR3. Germline V CDR1 and CDR2: MNHEY, SVGAGI. Trimming took 5 bases from V and 6 from J; bases not matched to a gene: 7. The CDR3: CASSMGQGNAEAFF. CDR3 DNA sequence: TGTGCCAGCAGTATGGGACAGGGCAACGCTGAAGCTTTCTTT.

The chain links TRBV28 to TRBJ1-2, with 10 bases fitting TRBD1. The CDR3 sequence is 18 residues long. J lost 0 bases, V lost 8 bases, and 15 bases had no gene match. Germline CDR1 is MDHEN and CDR2 is SYDVKM. The CDR3 sequence: CASHYPGTGEVANYGYTF. CDR3 sequence (DNA): TGTGCCAGCCACTACCCCGGGACAGGGGAAGTAGCTAACTATGGCTACACCTTC.

The chain uses TRBV12-3 or TRBV12-4 and TRBJ2-5, with TRBD1 identical over 7 bases. The CDR3 length is 13 residues. Unmatched junction bases numbered 3, after V lost 6 bases and J lost 2 bases. The CDR3 loop is CASSWDRQETQYF. The CDR3 coding sequence is TGTGCCAGCAGCTGGGACAGACAAGAGACCCAGTACTTC.

The V call is TRBV12-5, the J call TRBJ1-2; weak D call: TRBD1 (5 bases). The CDR3 has 15 residues. V lost 3 bases to trimming and J lost 2 bases, with 13 bases between them. The germline gives CDR1 LGHNT, CDR2 FRNRAP. The CDR3 spells CASGFPGAVNYGYTF. For the CDR3, the DNA is TGTGCTAGTGGTTTCCCCGGGGCGGTGAACTATGGCTACACCTTC. Full variable domain (rest looked up from reference TRBV12-5 and TRBJ1-2): DARVTQTPRHKVTEMGQEVTMRCQPILGHNTVFWYRQTMMQGLELLAYFRNRAPLDDSGMPKDRFSAEMPDATLATLKIQPSEPRDSAVYFCASGFPGAVNYGYTFGSGTRLTVV.

In this sample, this clonotype turned up a few times. The CDR3 spells CASSPLPGNTDSPLHF. The DNA for the CDR3 is TGTGCCAGCTCACCCCTACCAGGGAATACGGATTCACCCCTCCACTTT. The chain recombines TRBV18 with TRBJ1-6; maybe TRBD1 (5 bases). Germline CDR1 and CDR2: KGHSH and LQKENI. This CDR3 has 16 amino acids. V was shortened by 3 bases and J by 8 bases, with 17 bases between the two germline ends.

This sequence joins TRBV5-8 and TRBJ1-1; D call uncertain. Per the germline V gene, CDR1 is SGHTS and CDR2 is YDEGEE. The ends were cut back, 1 base at V and 1 base at J, with 8 bases in the middle. This CDR3 is built from 14 residues. The CDR3 region is CASSLLKRNTEAFF. CDR3 nucleotide sequence: TGTGCCAGCAGCTTGCTCAAACGGAACACTGAAGCTTTCTTT.

The V call is TRBV28, the J call TRBJ1-2, with TRBD1 identical over 8 bases. This CDR3 spans 15 amino acids. J gave up 4 bases and V 3 bases, and 7 bases lay outside the gene matches. From germline, CDR1 is MDHEN and CDR2 SYDVKM. DNA for the CDR3: TGTGCCAGCAGTTTTCAGCCAGGGGGCGCCTATGGCTACACCTTC. It specifies CASSFQPGGAYGYTF.

Points on this clonotype: The junction departs from germline at one end; a sequencing error may be responsible. This rearrangement joins TRBV5-1 to TRBJ2-5; 7 positions match TRBD1. Germline CDR1 reads SGHRS; CDR2 reads YFSETQ. CDR3 size: 15 residues. The CDR3 region is CASSLGTGAKETQYF. DNA for the CDR3: TGCGCCAGCAGCCTAGGAACAGGGGCGAAAGAGACTCAGTACTTC.

This chain uses TRBV7-2 with TRBJ2-5; TRBD2 matches 10 bases. The CDR3 runs 17 residues. Trimming removed 2 bases from V and 5 bases from J; junction bases left unmatched: 11. The germline CDR1 and CDR2 sequences are SGHTA and FQGNSA. CDR3 sequence: CASSLNGQLAGLETQYF. CDR3 in DNA: TGTGCCAGCAGCTTAAACGGTCAACTAGCGGGGCTGGAGACCCAGTACTTC.

Regarding this clonotype: The junction differs from germline at one of its ends, possibly a read error. This chain links TRBV7-2 with TRBJ2-5; no reliable D call. This CDR3 is built from 14 residues. Per the germline V gene, CDR1 is SGHTA and CDR2 is FQGNSA. CDR3 amino acids: CASSLALVSETRYF. CDR3 DNA sequence: TGTGCCAGCAGCTTAGCGTTGGTTTCAGAGACCCGGTACTTC.

V is TRBV11-2 and J is TRBJ1-1; no clear D gene. The CDR3 extends over 15 amino acids. Germline V gene data show CDR1 as SGHAT and CDR2 as FQNNGV. V was trimmed by 5 bases and J by 7 bases, leaving 20 bases between them. This CDR3 is CASSPLTQAALEAFF. CDR3 coding DNA: TGTGCCAGCAGCCCCCTCACTCAAGCGGCCCTTGAAGCTTTCTTT.

This clonotype was recorded a few times. The gene calls are TRBV12-3 or TRBV12-4 and TRBJ2-3, with D possibly being TRBD1 or TRBD2 (6 bases each). This CDR3 has 14 amino acids. V was cut by 6 bases and J by 4 bases, with 14 bases left in between. CDR3 sequence (DNA): TGTGCCAGCAGGGAGGGGGTATATGCAGATACGCAGTATTTT. Translated: CASREGVYADTQYF.

The CDR3 sequence is CASSEGGWETQYF. For the CDR3, the DNA is TGTGCCAGCAGTGAAGGGGGATGGGAGACCCAGTACTTC. This chain joins TRBV6-1 and TRBJ2-5; D remains ambiguous. The CDR3 is made up of 13 amino acids. V shed 1 base and J shed 5 bases, with 8 bases lying between them. Germline-derived CDR1 and CDR2 are MNHNS and SASEGT.

This chain connects TRBV6-5 to TRBJ1-2; a possible D gene is TRBD1 (6 bases). The CDR3 loop spans 13 amino acids. Germline CDR1 reads MNHEY; CDR2 reads SVGAGI. V gave up 6 bases and J gave up 8 bases, with 16 bases separating them. CDR3 coding DNA: TGTGCCAGCAGCCCCTCGGACAGAGAGGGCTACACCTTC. Translation: CASSPSDREGYTF.

J is TRBJ2-5 and V is TRBV11-2; D unresolved. Between the trimmed V and J ends, which lost 6 bases and 1 base, there was a span of 12 bases. This CDR3 has 14 residues. The V gene's germline CDR1 is SGHAT and CDR2 FQNNGV. The CDR3 loop is CASSFSRLQETQYF. In DNA form, the CDR3 reads TGTGCCAGCAGTTTTAGCAGGCTCCAAGAGACCCAGTACTTC.

The sample holds a few counts of this clonotype. The J gene is TRBJ1-2, the V gene TRBV6-5, with D possibly TRBD1 on 6 matching bases. The length of the CDR3 is 13 residues. Deletions cut 1 base from V and 8 bases from J, with 11 bases between. Germline lookup yields CDR1 MNHEY and CDR2 SVGAGI. CDR3 in amino acids: CASSYLGGSGYTF. CDR3 DNA: TGTGCCAGCAGTTACTTAGGGGGGTCCGGCTACACCTTC.

DNA for the CDR3: TGTGCCAGCAGTTTACTACTAGCGGGGGGACAAGAGACCCAGTACTTC. Its translation is CASSLLLAGGQETQYF. The rearrangement uses TRBV28 and TRBJ2-5; 12 positions agree with TRBD2. This CDR3 is 16 amino acids long. Germline lookup yields CDR1 MDHEN and CDR2 SYDVKM. The ends lost 2 bases at V and 2 bases at J; junction bases unmatched: 3.

The V and J genes are TRBV5-1 and TRBJ2-1, with 7 positions matching TRBD1. The CDR3 sequence is 18 residues long. Unmatched junction bases numbered 13, after V lost 4 bases and J lost 0 bases. Germline loops: CDR1 SGHRS, CDR2 YFSETQ. The CDR3 loop is CASSHNMDRLSSYNEQFF. The CDR3 DNA follows: TGCGCCAGCAGCCATAATATGGACAGGTTGAGCTCCTACAATGAGCAGTTCTTC.